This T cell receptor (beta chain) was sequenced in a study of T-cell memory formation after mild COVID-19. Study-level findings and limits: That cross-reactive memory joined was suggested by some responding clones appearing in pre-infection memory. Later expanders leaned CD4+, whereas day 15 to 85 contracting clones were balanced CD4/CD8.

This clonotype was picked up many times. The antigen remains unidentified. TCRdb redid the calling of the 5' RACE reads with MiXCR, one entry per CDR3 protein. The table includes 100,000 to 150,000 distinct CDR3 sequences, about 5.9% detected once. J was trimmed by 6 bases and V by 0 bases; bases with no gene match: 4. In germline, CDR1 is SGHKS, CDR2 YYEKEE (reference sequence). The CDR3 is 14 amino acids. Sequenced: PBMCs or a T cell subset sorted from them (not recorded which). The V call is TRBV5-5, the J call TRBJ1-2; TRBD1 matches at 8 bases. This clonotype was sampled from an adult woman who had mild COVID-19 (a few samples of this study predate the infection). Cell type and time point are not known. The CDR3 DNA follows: TGTGCCAGCAGCTTGGCCAGGGGGCTGGATGGCTACACCTTC. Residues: CASSLARGLDGYTF.